The rows below give T cell receptor beta chains drawn from one sample of a study of blood T cell repertoires in COVID-19. Generated by immunoSEQ multiplex PCR, the TCRdb table keeps only in-frame clones and is missing some. The data hold a few hundred thousand clones, with around 89% observed a single time. The sequenced sample was peripheral blood. All receptors come from a woman between 50 and 59 years old with COVID-19, enrolled during active disease. CDR3s include the opening cysteine and the closing phenylalanine or tryptophan. The D gene is left open where the match is weak. The listing skips clone size in some rows; elsewhere it reads once, few, many or a size class.

j_gene: TRBJ1-1; abundance: once; d_gene: -; v_gene: TRBV7-9; CDR3nt: TGTGCCAGCAAGCCGGTTGTGGGGGGATTGAGAACTGAAGCTTTCTTT; CDR3aa: CASKPVVGGLRTEAFF
j_gene: TRBJ1-5; abundance: -; d_gene: -; v_gene: TRBV4-1; CDR3nt: TGCGCCAGCAGCCAAGGGAGTGGAGGAGGTCAGCCCCAGCATTTT; CDR3aa: CASSQGSGGGQPQHF
j_gene: TRBJ1-2; abundance: few; d_gene: -; v_gene: TRBV11-2; CDR3nt: TGTGCCAGCAGGGAGGACTTCTATGGCTACACCTTC; CDR3aa: CASREDFYGYTF
j_gene: TRBJ1-2; abundance: -; d_gene: -; v_gene: TRBV7-9; CDR3nt: TGTGCCAGCAGCCCCACCGGTGGAGGAAATGGCTACACCTTC; CDR3aa: CASSPTGGGNGYTF
j_gene: TRBJ1-5; abundance: few; d_gene: -; v_gene: TRBV7-9; CDR3nt: TGTGCCAGCAGCTTAGGACCGTGGGGGCGCGATCAGCCCCAGCATTTT; CDR3aa: CASSLGPWGRDQPQHF
j_gene: TRBJ2-5; abundance: once; d_gene: -; v_gene: TRBV6-5; CDR3nt: TGTGCCACCTCAGGAACCCAAGAGACCCAGTACTTC; CDR3aa: CATSGTQETQYF
j_gene: TRBJ2-1; abundance: -; d_gene: TRBD2; v_gene: TRBV7-3; CDR3nt: TGTGCCAGCAGCTTATTAGGCGGGGGAACAATATCAAGCTCCTACAATGAGCAGTTCTTC; CDR3aa: CASSLLGGGTISSSYNEQFF
j_gene: TRBJ2-5; abundance: once; d_gene: -; v_gene: TRBV11-2; CDR3nt: TGTGCCAGCAGCTTTTTTTGGACAGATCAAGAGACCCAGTACTTC; CDR3aa: CASSFFWTDQETQYF
j_gene: TRBJ2-1; abundance: once; d_gene: TRBD2; v_gene: TRBV9; CDR3nt: TGTGCCAGCAGCGGACCCGGACAGGGCGAAGGGACTAGCGGCACAAGCTCCTACAATGAGCAGTTCTTC; CDR3aa: CASSGPGQGEGTSGTSSYNEQFF
j_gene: TRBJ1-1; abundance: -; d_gene: -; v_gene: TRBV3-1/TRBV3-2; CDR3nt: TGTGCCAGCAGCCAAGTAAGAGGGCCTACTGAAGCTTTCTTT; CDR3aa: CASSQVRGPTEAFF
j_gene: TRBJ2-4; abundance: -; d_gene: TRBD2; v_gene: TRBV4-1; CDR3nt: TGCGCCAGCAGCCTCACTAGCGGGGGGACCAAAAACATTCAGTACTTC; CDR3aa: CASSLTSGGTKNIQYF
j_gene: TRBJ2-2; abundance: few; d_gene: -; v_gene: TRBV7-9; CDR3nt: TGTGCCAGCAGCTTAGGCCGGGGGAGGACCGGGGAGCTGTTTTTT; CDR3aa: CASSLGRGRTGELFF
j_gene: TRBJ1-3; abundance: -; d_gene: -; v_gene: TRBV4-2; CDR3nt: TGTGCCAGCAGCCAACCCAACTCTGGAAACACCATATATTTT; CDR3aa: CASSQPNSGNTIYF
j_gene: TRBJ2-1; abundance: once; d_gene: TRBD2; v_gene: TRBV13; CDR3nt: TGTGCCAGCAGCTTAGTCACTAGCGGGAATGAGCAGTTCTTC; CDR3aa: CASSLVTSGNEQFF
j_gene: TRBJ2-3; abundance: -; d_gene: TRBD2; v_gene: TRBV9; CDR3nt: TGTGCCAGCAGCGTCGCGGGGGGGCCAAACACAGATACGCAGTATTTT; CDR3aa: CASSVAGGPNTDTQYF
j_gene: TRBJ1-5; abundance: -; d_gene: TRBD1; v_gene: TRBV9; CDR3nt: TGTGCCAGCAGCGTAGGTCCAGTCGGGACAGGGAGTCAGCCCCAGCATTTT; CDR3aa: CASSVGPVGTGSQPQHF
j_gene: TRBJ1-5; abundance: -; d_gene: -; v_gene: TRBV19; CDR3nt: TGTGCCAGTAGTATTCTAGGTACGATGCAGCAGCCCCAGCATTTT; CDR3aa: CASSILGTMQQPQHF
j_gene: TRBJ2-2; abundance: -; d_gene: -; v_gene: TRBV9; CDR3nt: TGTGCCAGCGGCCCTTCTAGAGGGGAGCTGTTTTTT; CDR3aa: CASGPSRGELFF
j_gene: TRBJ1-5; abundance: -; d_gene: -; v_gene: TRBV20-1; CDR3nt: TGCAGTGCTAGTTCGAGGACACCGAATCAGCCCCAGCATTTT; CDR3aa: CSASSRTPNQPQHF
j_gene: TRBJ2-7; abundance: few; d_gene: -; v_gene: TRBV20-1; CDR3nt: TGCAGTGCCGGTCATGTCTACGAGCAGTACTTC; CDR3aa: CSAGHVYEQYF
j_gene: TRBJ1-3; abundance: -; d_gene: -; v_gene: TRBV9; CDR3nt: TGTGCCAGCACCCCGGCGAGGACAGCTGGAAACACCATATATTTT; CDR3aa: CASTPARTAGNTIYF
j_gene: TRBJ2-3; abundance: -; d_gene: -; v_gene: TRBV7-2; CDR3nt: TGTGCCAGCAGTTCTAGAGGCGGGGGCGAAGGGGGAGATACGCAGTATTTT; CDR3aa: CASSSRGGGEGGDTQYF
j_gene: TRBJ2-6; abundance: -; d_gene: -; v_gene: TRBV12-5; CDR3nt: TGTGCTAGTGGTTTGGTAGGAGGGAGGGCCAACGTCCTGACTTTC; CDR3aa: CASGLVGGRANVLTF
j_gene: TRBJ2-7; abundance: -; d_gene: TRBD1; v_gene: TRBV30; CDR3nt: TGTGCCTGGAGTTCAATGACAGGGCGAGAGCAGTACTTC; CDR3aa: CAWSSMTGREQYF
j_gene: TRBJ1-6; abundance: -; d_gene: -; v_gene: TRBV7-6; CDR3nt: TGTGCCAGCAGCCCCCTCCTAGTCACAGTCGGAGGTTCACCCCTCCACTTT; CDR3aa: CASSPLLVTVGGSPLHF
j_gene: TRBJ2-1; abundance: -; d_gene: TRBD2; v_gene: TRBV19; CDR3nt: TGTGCCAGTAGTTGGGGACTAGCGGGGGGTAACAATGAGCAGTTCTTC; CDR3aa: CASSWGLAGGNNEQFF
j_gene: TRBJ2-4; abundance: -; d_gene: -; v_gene: TRBV7-6; CDR3nt: TGTGCCAGCAGCTTAGACGGCGCAGGCCCAAACATTCAGTACTTC; CDR3aa: CASSLDGAGPNIQYF
j_gene: TRBJ1-1; abundance: -; d_gene: TRBD1; v_gene: TRBV27; CDR3nt: TGTGCCAGCAGTTTGGACAGGGGTATGGCCGCTTTCTTT; CDR3aa: CASSLDRGMAAFF
j_gene: TRBJ2-5; abundance: -; d_gene: -; v_gene: TRBV24-1; CDR3nt: TGTGCCACCAGTGAGATAGGGACACCGCAAGAGACCCAGTACTTC; CDR3aa: CATSEIGTPQETQYF
j_gene: TRBJ2-1; abundance: -; d_gene: TRBD2; v_gene: TRBV2; CDR3nt: TGTGCCAGCAGTGAAGGGCTAGCGGGGGGAGGTGAGCAGTTCTTC; CDR3aa: CASSEGLAGGGEQFF
j_gene: TRBJ2-1; abundance: -; d_gene: TRBD2; v_gene: TRBV3-1/TRBV3-2; CDR3nt: TGTGCCAGCCGCGAAACGGGTAGCGGGGGGAATGAGCAGTTCTTC; CDR3aa: CASRETGSGGNEQFF
j_gene: TRBJ1-1; abundance: -; d_gene: -; v_gene: TRBV12-3/TRBV12-4; CDR3nt: TGTGCCAGCAGTTTTGGGGGGTCGAGGACAGCTTTCTTT; CDR3aa: CASSFGGSRTAFF
j_gene: TRBJ2-3; abundance: -; d_gene: -; v_gene: TRBV5-1; CDR3nt: TGCGCCAGCAGTTTGAGCGGAGCGACCACAGATACGCAGTATTTT; CDR3aa: CASSLSGATTDTQYF
j_gene: TRBJ2-3; abundance: once; d_gene: -; v_gene: TRBV25-1; CDR3nt: TGTGCCAGCAGTGACAGGAGCACAGATACGCAGTATTTT; CDR3aa: CASSDRSTDTQYF
j_gene: TRBJ1-1; abundance: -; d_gene: -; v_gene: TRBV20-1; CDR3nt: TGCAGTGCTACCAGGGGTGCTGAAGCTTTCTTT; CDR3aa: CSATRGAEAFF
j_gene: TRBJ2-7; abundance: -; d_gene: TRBD1; v_gene: TRBV15; CDR3nt: TGTGCCACCAGCAGCGGAGACAGGGGTACCTACGAGCAGTACTTC; CDR3aa: CATSSGDRGTYEQYF
j_gene: TRBJ2-3; abundance: -; d_gene: TRBD1; v_gene: TRBV5-1; CDR3nt: TGCGCCAGCAGCTCGGCAGGGACAGTGTCAGATACGCAGTATTTT; CDR3aa: CASSSAGTVSDTQYF
j_gene: TRBJ2-7; abundance: few; d_gene: -; v_gene: TRBV10-1; CDR3nt: TGCGCCAGCAGCCGGGGGTCCTCCTACGAGCAGTACTTC; CDR3aa: CASSRGSSYEQYF
j_gene: TRBJ2-5; abundance: once; d_gene: -; v_gene: TRBV30; CDR3nt: TGTGCCTGGAGTTTAAATGGGGGGATGGGAGAGACCCAGTACTTC; CDR3aa: CAWSLNGGMGETQYF
j_gene: TRBJ2-7; abundance: -; d_gene: -; v_gene: TRBV5-6; CDR3nt: TGTGCCAGCAGCTTGGGACAGCTTCATCCGTTCTACGAGCAGTACTTC; CDR3aa: CASSLGQLHPFYEQYF
j_gene: TRBJ2-2; abundance: -; d_gene: -; v_gene: TRBV13; CDR3nt: TGTGCCAGCACCACTCTCACCGGGGAGCTGTTTTTT; CDR3aa: CASTTLTGELFF
j_gene: TRBJ2-7; abundance: -; d_gene: -; v_gene: TRBV6-6; CDR3nt: TGTGCCATCCAGGCGGACTTCGACTACGAGCAGTACTTC; CDR3aa: CAIQADFDYEQYF
j_gene: TRBJ1-5; abundance: -; d_gene: -; v_gene: TRBV6-6; CDR3nt: TGTGCCACCGTGGGGGCACCAGTAAGCAATCAGCCCCAGCATTTT; CDR3aa: CATVGAPVSNQPQHF
j_gene: TRBJ2-3; abundance: -; d_gene: -; v_gene: TRBV2; CDR3nt: TGTGCCAGCAGTGAATCCGAGGCCGCGGCAGATACGCAGTATTTT; CDR3aa: CASSESEAAADTQYF